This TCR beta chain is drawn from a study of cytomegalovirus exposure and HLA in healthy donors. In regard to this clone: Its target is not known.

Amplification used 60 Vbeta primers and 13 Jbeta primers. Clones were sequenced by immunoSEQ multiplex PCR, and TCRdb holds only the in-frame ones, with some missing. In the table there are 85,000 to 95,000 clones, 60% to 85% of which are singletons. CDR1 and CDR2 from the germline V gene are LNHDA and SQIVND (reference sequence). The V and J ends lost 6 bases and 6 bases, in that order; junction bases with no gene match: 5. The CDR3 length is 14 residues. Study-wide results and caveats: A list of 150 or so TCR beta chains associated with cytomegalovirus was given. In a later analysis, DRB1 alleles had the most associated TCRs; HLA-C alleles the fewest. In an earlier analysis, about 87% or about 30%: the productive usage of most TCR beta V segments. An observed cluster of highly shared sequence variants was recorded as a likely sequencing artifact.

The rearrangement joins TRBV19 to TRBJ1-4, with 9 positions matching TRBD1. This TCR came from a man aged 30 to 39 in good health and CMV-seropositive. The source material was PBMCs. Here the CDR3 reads CASRTGGMDEKLFF. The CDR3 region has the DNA TGTGCCAGTAGGACAGGGGGGATGGATGAAAAACTGTTTTTT.